These 30 T cell receptor beta chains share one sample of origin, sequenced in a study of blood T cell repertoires in COVID-19. Assay used: immunoSEQ multiplex PCR; TCRdb lists only in-frame clones, some missing. Of over 30,000 clones listed, approximately 71% are singletons. The source material was peripheral blood. The receptor set was obtained from a human donor in a cohort sampled during active COVID-19.

The sample holds a few counts of this clone. The chain has TRBV2 and TRBJ1-2; D possibly corresponds to TRBD1 (6 bases). Germline-derived CDR1 and CDR2 are SNHLY and FYNNEI. The V and J ends lost 5 bases and 4 bases respectively, with 17 bases between them. The CDR3 covers 15 residues. The CDR3 reads CASSRTGGTGYGYTF. In nucleotides, the CDR3 is TGTGCCAGCAGTCGAACGGGGGGCACCGGCTATGGCTACACCTTC.

The V gene is TRBV18, the J gene TRBJ1-1, with no clear D. With 2 bases removed from V and 1 base from J, the gap between germline ends came to 5 bases. Germline V gene data show CDR1 as KGHSH and CDR2 as LQKENI. The CDR3 consists of 13 residues. CDR3 loop: CASSPGSNTEAFF. The CDR3, as DNA: TGTGCCAGCTCACCAGGCTCGAACACTGAAGCTTTCTTT.

The chain carries TRBV24-1 and TRBJ2-3; D call uncertain. The CDR3 runs to 14 residues. The V end lost 1 base, the J end lost 0 bases, and 4 bases lay between the germline ends. Germline V gene sequence: CDR1 KGHDR, CDR2 SFDVKD. CDR3 bases: TGTGCCACCAGTGATTTCCCTAGCACAGATACGCAGTATTTT. This gives the protein CATSDFPSTDTQYF.

This chain links TRBV25-1 with TRBJ2-1; D call uncertain. CDR3 size: 13 residues. CDR1 is MGHDK, CDR2 SYGVNS, per germline. Trimming pared 6 bases from V and 1 base from J, leaving 7 bases between. DNA for the CDR3: TGTGCCAGCAGCCCCTTATCCTACAATGAGCAGTTCTTC. Translated, it gives CASSPLSYNEQFF.

This rearrangement joins TRBV5-6 to TRBJ1-2; possibly TRBD1 for D (5 bases). This CDR3 spans 14 amino acids. Germline values: CDR1 SGHDT, CDR2 YYEEEE. Trimming took off 0 bases at V and 8 bases at J, with 14 bases between the two ends. The CDR3 DNA is TGTGCCAGCAGCTTGGCAGGGCCCCAATACGGCTACACCTTC. Translation: CASSLAGPQYGYTF.

This clone was counted only a few times. The CDR3 nucleotides read TGTGCCAGCAGAGAATTGACAGGGGGCAGTACCAAAAACATTCAGTACTTC. Translated: CASRELTGGSTKNIQYF. The chain joins TRBV6-1 to TRBJ2-4, with 10 bases that match TRBD1. V dropped 6 bases and J dropped 2; count of bases not matched to a gene: 10. Germline V CDR1 and CDR2: MNHNS, SASEGT. The CDR3 totals 17 residues.

CDR3 in DNA: TGTGCCAGCAGTTTGGCGGAAGGGGCACTGTTTTTT. This translates into CASSLAEGALFF. The chain employs TRBV28 and TRBJ2-2, with D possibly being TRBD1 (5 bases). Trimming removed 3 bases at V and 14 bases at J, with 13 bases between. CDR1 is MDHEN and CDR2 is SYDVKM in the germline V gene. This CDR3 has 12 residues.

This chain links TRBV11-2 with TRBJ2-1, with TRBD2 identical over 8 bases. Germline V CDR1 and CDR2: SGHAT, FQNNGV. After removal of 5 bases from V and 5 bases from J, the junction contained 11 bases not matched to a gene. The CDR3 is 16 residues long. This CDR3 reads CASSRPGLGYNNEQFF. The CDR3 DNA sequence: TGTGCCAGCAGCCGTCCGGGACTAGGATATAACAATGAGCAGTTCTTC.

This clone was seen a single time. The chain has TRBV10-2 and TRBJ2-7; 12 nucleotides agree with TRBD2. The length of the CDR3 is 13 residues. V lost 7 bases and J lost 4; bases outside the gene matches: 2. Germline V gene lookup returns CDR1 WSHSY and CDR2 SAAADI. CDR3 protein: CASTGLAGYEQYF. In DNA form, the CDR3 reads TGCGCCAGCACCGGACTAGCGGGGTACGAGCAGTACTTC.

The chain couples TRBV9 to TRBJ2-5; 10 positions agree with TRBD2. CDR3 length: 17 amino acids. V lost 4 bases and J lost 1; bases outside the gene matches: 10. CDR1 is SGDLS, CDR2 YYNGEE, per germline. CDR3 residues: CASSPRLAGTVQETQYF. CDR3 coding DNA: TGTGCCAGCAGCCCGAGACTAGCGGGCACCGTCCAAGAGACCCAGTACTTC.

This clone was counted between two and nine times. The rearrangement links TRBV6-5 to TRBJ2-7, with 7 bases matching TRBD1. The V gene's germline CDR1 is MNHEY and CDR2 SVGAGI. Germline trimming cut 6 bases from V and 2 bases from J; bases unmatched to any gene: 4. The CDR3 loop spans 13 amino acids. CDR3 coding DNA: TGTGCCAGCAGGTGGGACAGCGCCTACGAGCAGTACTTC. It is translated as CASRWDSAYEQYF.

DNA for the CDR3: TGTGCCAGCAGTTTGACAGGAAACATCTACAATGAGCAGTTCTTC. The encoded protein is CASSLTGNIYNEQFF. This sequence joins TRBV5-4 and TRBJ2-1; perhaps TRBD1 as D (6 bases). The ends were cut back, 5 bases at V and 3 bases at J, with 15 bases in the middle. CDR3 length: 15 residues. Per germline, CDR1 SGHNT and CDR2 YYREEE (reference sequence).

The CDR3 DNA reads TGTGCCAGCAGCTTGCAGGGACTTCGAAATTCACCCCTCCACTTT. Translation gives CASSLQGLRNSPLHF. The V gene is TRBV7-6, the J gene TRBJ1-6, with D perhaps matching TRBD1 (5 bases). The germline gives CDR1 SGHVS, CDR2 FNYEAQ. V was clipped by 3 bases and J by 7 bases, with 13 bases between them. The length of the CDR3 is 15 residues.

The chain links TRBV28 to TRBJ1-3; D gene uncertain. This CDR3 has 13 residues. With 2 bases removed from V and 4 bases from J, the gap between germline ends came to 6 bases. Germline CDR1 MDHEN, CDR2 SYDVKM. Written as DNA, the CDR3 is TGTGCCAGCAGTTTAGTGAGGGGAAACACCATATATTTT. Its protein product is CASSLVRGNTIYF.

The V gene is TRBV2, the J gene TRBJ1-4; a weak D match, TRBD1 (6 bases). CDR3 length equals 16 residues. CDR1 SNHLY and CDR2 FYNNEI come from the germline V gene. Trimming pared 7 bases from V and 5 bases from J, leaving 20 bases between. CDR3 loop: CASKNWGGGGNEKLFF. CDR3 nucleotides: TGTGCCAGCAAGAATTGGGGAGGGGGAGGGAATGAAAAACTGTTTTTT.

This clone showed up just once. The chain combines TRBV19 with TRBJ2-5; 15 positions agree with TRBD2. CDR1 and CDR2 (germline): LNHDA, SQIVND (reference sequence). The CDR3 has 18 residues. The junction had 12 bases not matched to a gene; V was cut back by 6 bases and J by 4 bases. The CDR3 region has the DNA TGTGCCAGTAGCACCCGGACTAGCGGGAGGGGGGGCACAGAGACCCAGTACTTC. Its protein is CASSTRTSGRGGTETQYF.

V usage is TRBV5-4 and J usage is TRBJ1-2; 10 bases are shared with TRBD1. V was pared by 0 bases and J by 7 bases, with 0 bases of the junction left unmatched. Germline CDR1 and CDR2: SGHNT and YYREEE (reference sequence). The CDR3 is 13 residues long. The DNA of the CDR3 is TGTGCCAGCAGCTTGGGACAGGGGGCTGGCTACACCTTC. Residues: CASSLGQGAGYTF.

This clone was found a few times. The genes are TRBV10-1 and TRBJ1-5, with TRBD1 as a possible D gene (5 bases). Germline V gene lookup returns CDR1 WNHNN and CDR2 SYGVQD (reference sequence). Trimming stripped 4 bases from V and 9 bases from J, with 13 bases between. This CDR3 contains 13 residues. The CDR3 region has the DNA TGCGCCAGCAGTGCTGGGGCCCATGGGCCCCAGCATTTT. It encodes CASSAGAHGPQHF.

The rearrangement uses TRBV7-6 and TRBJ1-5; possibly TRBD1 for D (5 bases). The CDR3 length is 14 residues. The V end lost 1 base, the J end lost 5 bases, and 9 bases lay between the germline ends. Germline V gene data show CDR1 as SGHVS and CDR2 as FNYEAQ. Here the CDR3 reads CASSLGAGHQPQHF. CDR3 coding DNA: TGTGCCAGCAGCTTAGGGGCAGGGCATCAGCCCCAGCATTTT.

This clone was picked up a small number of times. The rearrangement joins TRBV5-4 to TRBJ2-1; 12 nucleotides line up with TRBD1. The CDR3 sequence is 17 residues long. Trimming removed 4 bases from V and 6 bases from J; junction bases left unmatched: 11. Germline V gene sequence: CDR1 SGHNT, CDR2 YYREEE (reference sequence). Written as DNA, the CDR3 is TGTGCCAGCAGCGGAAGGAGGGACAGGGGGCAGGGCAATGAGCAGTTCTTC. This gives the protein CASSGRRDRGQGNEQFF.

The chain recombines TRBV9 with TRBJ2-7, with TRBD2 identical over 12 bases. The germline V gene encodes CDR1 SGDLS and CDR2 YYNGEE. V lost 3 bases and J lost 7; bases outside the gene matches: 8. The CDR3 is 15 amino acids. This chain's CDR3 is CASSGGLAGLREQYF. The CDR3 DNA reads as TGTGCCAGCAGCGGGGGACTAGCGGGCTTGAGGGAGCAGTACTTC.

The chain combines TRBV6-2 or TRBV6-3 with TRBJ2-7, with a possible D match to TRBD2 (7 bases). The germline V gene encodes CDR1 MNHEY and CDR2 SVGEGT. V dropped 2 bases and J dropped 3 bases, with 17 bases sitting between them. The CDR3 runs to 16 residues. The CDR3 DNA sequence: TGTGCCAGCAGTTACCCGGAGGGGGGGAAATACTACGAGCAGTACTTC. Protein product: CASSYPEGGKYYEQYF.

The chain is built from TRBV7-3 and TRBJ1-1; possibly TRBD1 for D (6 bases). V lost 5 bases and J lost 3, with 16 bases in between. The CDR3 has 15 amino acids. The germline V gene has CDR1 SGHTA and CDR2 FQGTGA. CDR3 sequence reads: CASSAQGREDTEAFF. The CDR3 DNA reads TGTGCCAGCAGCGCCCAGGGGAGGGAGGACACTGAAGCTTTCTTT.

The chain employs TRBV28 and TRBJ1-1, with TRBD1 identical over 9 bases. The V gene's germline CDR1 is MDHEN and CDR2 SYDVKM. CDR3 size: 19 residues. J was trimmed by 0 bases and V by 3 bases; bases with no gene match: 14. The CDR3 sequence: CASSFSRDRAGYLNTEAFF. The CDR3 nucleotides read TGTGCCAGCAGTTTCTCCCGGGACAGGGCCGGCTACCTGAACACTGAAGCTTTCTTT.

This clone was seen only a few times. V is TRBV10-2 and J is TRBJ2-4; 13 nucleotides line up with TRBD2. The ends lost 0 bases at V and 12 bases at J; junction bases unmatched: 5. Germline loops: CDR1 WSHSY, CDR2 SAAADI. The CDR3 is 15 amino acids. The CDR3: CASSESTSGRGDQYF. The CDR3 DNA is TGCGCCAGCAGTGAGTCTACTAGCGGGAGGGGGGATCAGTACTTC.

J is TRBJ2-7 and V is TRBV6-5, with 8 bases identical to TRBD1. The CDR3 extends over 14 amino acids. Germline V gene lookup returns CDR1 MNHEY and CDR2 SVGAGI. Germline trimming cut 2 bases from V and 3 bases from J; bases unmatched to any gene: 3. The CDR3 loop is CASSYGQGHYEQYF. The CDR3 DNA reads TGTGCCAGCAGTTACGGACAGGGTCACTACGAGCAGTACTTC.

The V and J genes are TRBV20-1 and TRBJ1-4; D is ambiguous. Per germline, CDR1 DFQATT and CDR2 SNEGSKA (reference sequence). The CDR3 spans 11 residues. V lost 6 bases and J lost 12, with 14 bases in between. CDR3 loop: CSASRREELFF. In nucleotides, the CDR3 is TGCAGTGCATCCCGGAGGGAAGAACTGTTTTTT.

The chain combines TRBV11-2 with TRBJ2-3; D is perhaps TRBD2 (6 bases). V was shortened by 2 bases and J by 10 bases, with 13 bases between the two germline ends. Germline V lookup: CDR1 SGHAT, CDR2 FQNNGV. The CDR3 is made up of 13 amino acids. The CDR3 spells CASSLWSGEAQYF. The CDR3 coding sequence is TGTGCCAGCAGCTTATGGTCGGGGGAGGCGCAGTATTTT.

The chain combines TRBV7-2 with TRBJ1-4; 8 nucleotides agree with TRBD1. Germline CDR1 SGHTA, CDR2 FQGNSA. This CDR3 is 15 amino acids long. V was clipped by 5 bases and J by 7 bases; unmatched bases: 9. The CDR3 region is CASSPQGAPTEKLFF. The CDR3 DNA is TGTGCCAGCAGCCCTCAGGGGGCGCCTACTGAAAAACTGTTTTTT.

The CDR3 here is CATSLGGTGELFF. DNA of the CDR3: TGTGCCACCAGCCTCGGGGGGACCGGGGAGCTGTTTTTT. The rearrangement uses TRBV15 and TRBJ2-2; TRBD2 aligns across 7 bases. The CDR3 extends over 13 amino acids. Trimming cost V 5 bases and J 5 bases; bases outside gene matches: 2. Germline V gene data show CDR1 as LNHNV and CDR2 as YYDKDF (reference sequence).